The 27 T cell receptor beta chains listed next were all sequenced from one sample in a study of Ad26.COV2.S vaccination and SARS-CoV-2 variants. The protocol was immunoSEQ multiplex PCR, while the TCRdb copy is restricted to in-frame clones and leaves out a portion. The sample shows about 380,000 clones, 83% of them seen only once. Documented treatment: roughly 18 received Ad26.COV2.S at low or high dose, single or two shots; about 5 received placebo; per-sample allocation not given. On day 63 after the first injection, vaccine and placebo recipients gave samples. The sample consisted of peripheral blood, taken in a trial of Ad26.COV2.S vaccine versus placebo. The receptors were sampled from a person between 18 and 65 years old who received the Ad26.COV2.S COVID-19 vaccine or a placebo.

This clone turned up a few times. The chain uses TRBV7-9 and TRBJ1-2; D is perhaps TRBD1 (5 bases). The V gene lost 4 bases and the J gene lost 3 bases, with 9 bases spanning the gap. From germline, CDR1 is SEHNR and CDR2 FQNEAQ (reference sequence). The CDR3 sequence is 13 residues long. CDR3 nucleotide sequence: TGTGCCAGCAGCTCCGGGACGGACTATGGCTACACCTTC. This translates into CASSSGTDYGYTF.

This chain links TRBV7-7 with TRBJ2-5; 8 nucleotides line up with TRBD2. The CDR3 is 15 amino acids. V dropped 3 bases and J dropped 2; count of bases not matched to a gene: 5. The V gene's germline CDR1 is SSHAT and CDR2 FNYEAQ (reference sequence). For the CDR3, the DNA is TGTGCCAGCAGCTTTAGCGGGGCTATGCAAGAGACCCAGTACTTC. Protein product: CASSFSGAMQETQYF. The variable domain in full, with the rest retrieved from reference TRBV7-7 and TRBJ2-5, is GAGVSQSPRYKVTKRGQDVTLRCDPISSHATLYWYQQALGQGPEFLTYFNYEAQPDKSGLPSDRFSAERPEGSISTLTIQRTEQRDSAMYRCASSFSGAMQETQYFGPGTRLLVL.

This clone was found a few times. The rearrangement links TRBV7-2 to TRBJ1-2; TRBD1 might be the D (5 bases). This CDR3 comprises 15 residues. Germline V lookup: CDR1 SGHTA, CDR2 FQGNSA. With 5 bases removed from V and 7 bases from J, the gap between germline ends came to 20 bases. The CDR3: CASSPEGASFRGYTF. The CDR3 DNA follows: TGTGCCAGCAGCCCAGAAGGGGCATCCTTCCGTGGCTACACCTTC.

This clone was seen only a few times. The chain joins TRBV3-1 (or the pseudogene TRBV3-2) to TRBJ2-3; the match to TRBD2 covers 9 bases. Germline CDR1 LGHDT, CDR2 YNNKEL (reference sequence). The CDR3 is 15 residues long. Trimming removed 4 bases from V and 2 bases from J; junction bases left unmatched: 4. The CDR3 DNA is TGTGCCAGCAGCCCCACTAGCGGGTCCACAGATACGCAGTATTTT. Its translation is CASSPTSGSTDTQYF.

The chain joins TRBV27 to TRBJ1-2; D possibly corresponds to TRBD1 (5 bases). Germline values: CDR1 MNHEY, CDR2 SMNVEV (reference sequence). This CDR3 has 15 amino acids. Trimming took off 2 bases at V and 1 base at J, with 11 bases between the two ends. DNA for the CDR3: TGTGCCAGCAGTTTAGAGCCGAGGGGTAACTATGGCTACACCTTC. As protein: CASSLEPRGNYGYTF.

This clone was observed a few times. The V and J genes are TRBV4-3 and TRBJ1-6; 7 nucleotides align to TRBD1. After removal of 0 bases from V and 9 bases from J, the junction contained 8 bases not matched to a gene. Germline V lookup: CDR1 LGHNA, CDR2 YSLEER. This CDR3 is 16 amino acids long. The CDR3 here is CASSQDRQGLGSPLHF. The CDR3 DNA is TGCGCCAGCAGCCAAGACCGACAGGGCCTTGGTTCACCCCTCCACTTT.

This clone was detected a few times. The V and J genes are TRBV11-1 and TRBJ1-4; D is perhaps TRBD1 (5 bases). V was pared by 5 bases and J by 8 bases, with 18 bases between. The CDR3 loop spans 15 amino acids. The germline V gene has CDR1 SGHAT and CDR2 FQDESV (reference sequence). In DNA, the CDR3 is TGTGCCAGCAGCATACGCCCAGGGTCGGGCGAAAAACTGTTTTTT. Amino acids: CASSIRPGSGEKLFF.

The CDR3 bases are TGTGCCATCAGTGTCAGGGGGCTATCTAATGAAAAACTGTTTTTT. Protein product: CAISVRGLSNEKLFF. This chain connects TRBV10-3 to TRBJ1-4; 8 bases line up with TRBD1. Trimming took 4 bases from V and 3 from J; bases not matched to a gene: 4. The CDR3 contains 15 residues. CDR1 is ENHRY, CDR2 SYGVKD, per germline.

The rearrangement links TRBV27 to TRBJ1-2, with D tentatively TRBD1 (5 bases). This CDR3 has 14 amino acids. V lost 1 base, J lost 8 bases, and 14 bases lay in between. The germline V gene encodes CDR1 MNHEY and CDR2 SMNVEV (reference sequence). For the CDR3, the DNA is TGTGCCAGCAGTTTATGGCCTAACACAGGCGGCTACACCTTC. As protein: CASSLWPNTGGYTF.

The chain couples TRBV2 to TRBJ1-2; 7 bases fit TRBD1. Germline values: CDR1 SNHLY, CDR2 FYNNEI. J was trimmed by 1 base and V by 6 bases; bases with no gene match: 2. The CDR3 runs 13 residues. The CDR3 DNA sequence: TGTGCCAGCAGGGGACAGATTAACTATGGCTACACCTTC. This encodes CASRGQINYGYTF.

Notes on this clone: The junction departs from germline at one end; a sequencing error may be responsible. CDR3 DNA: TGTGCCAGCAGCCCGGGGCAGGGAGGTCGACTAGCGCTACTAATCTTC. Its translation is CASSPGQGGRLALLIF. This chain joins TRBV7-2 and TRBJ2-1, with 8 bases matching TRBD2. The CDR3 has 16 residues. Germline V lookup: CDR1 SGHTA, CDR2 FQGNSA.

The rearrangement joins TRBV7-2 to TRBJ1-1; no definite D call. Per germline, CDR1 SGHTA and CDR2 FQGNSA. The CDR3 is 14 residues long. V was cut by 2 bases and J by 0 bases, with 7 bases left in between. The CDR3 DNA reads as TGTGCCAGCAGCTTAATGTTAATGAACACTGAAGCTTTCTTT. Translation gives CASSLMLMNTEAFF.

The table lists this clone with a count of one. The chain uses TRBV5-1 and TRBJ2-2, with D perhaps matching TRBD2 (5 bases). Germline CDR1 SGHRS, CDR2 YFSETQ. The CDR3 contains 15 residues. V was trimmed by 0 bases and J by 4 bases, leaving 10 bases between them. CDR3 loop: CASSLDRAGTGELFF. The DNA of the CDR3 is TGCGCCAGCAGCTTGGATAGGGCGGGCACCGGGGAGCTGTTTTTT.

The chain employs TRBV29-1 and TRBJ1-4; D gene uncertain. The germline V and J ends were trimmed by 1 base and 7 bases, with 1 base remaining between them. The CDR3 length is 10 residues. In germline, CDR1 is SQVTM, CDR2 ANQGSEA. CDR3 in DNA: TGCAGCGTTGAAGCTGAAAAACTGTTTTTT. Amino acid sequence: CSVEAEKLFF.

This chain connects TRBV19 to TRBJ2-3, with TRBD2 identical over 7 bases. Germline assignment: CDR1 LNHDA and CDR2 SQIVND (reference sequence). This CDR3 is built from 14 residues. Germline trimming cut 4 bases from V and 2 bases from J; bases unmatched to any gene: 3. In DNA, the CDR3 is TGTGCCAGTAGTAAGGGACTATCCACAGATACGCAGTATTTT. As protein: CASSKGLSTDTQYF.

This clone has more than one count but fewer than ten. This chain links TRBV5-1 with TRBJ2-1, with 8 bases lining up with TRBD2. CDR1 is SGHRS and CDR2 is YFSETQ in the germline V gene. The junction had 7 bases not matched to a gene; V was cut back by 5 bases and J by 0 bases. The CDR3 consists of 16 residues. CDR3 loop: CASRGSGAISYNEQFF. The CDR3 bases are TGCGCCAGCAGGGGTAGCGGGGCGATCTCCTACAATGAGCAGTTCTTC.

The V and J genes are TRBV7-9 and TRBJ2-7; D is perhaps TRBD2 (7 bases). V was clipped by 5 bases and J by 2 bases, with 19 bases between them. This CDR3 comprises 16 residues. CDR1 is SEHNR and CDR2 is FQNEAQ in the germline V gene (reference sequence). The CDR3 nucleotides read TGTGCCAGCAGCCCAAGGGGAGGGGGAAGGGCCTACGAGCAGTACTTC. Residues: CASSPRGGGRAYEQYF.

The chain combines TRBV11-2 with TRBJ1-4; D unclear. The V end lost 5 bases, the J end lost 1 base, and 14 bases lay between the germline ends. This CDR3 is built from 16 residues. Germline V gives CDR1 SGHAT, CDR2 FQNNGV. The CDR3 protein is CASSLRGSGTNEKLFF. CDR3 DNA sequence: TGTGCCAGCAGCCTCAGAGGTTCGGGAACTAATGAAAAACTGTTTTTT.

The chain carries TRBV10-2 and TRBJ1-5, with a possible D match to TRBD1 (6 bases). V lost 8 bases and J lost 2, with 16 bases in between. Germline values: CDR1 WSHSY, CDR2 SAAADI. The CDR3 loop spans 15 amino acids. The CDR3 nucleotides read TGCGCCAGCGCCGAGGAGGGGGTTCGCAATCAGCCCCAGCATTTT. This translates into CASAEEGVRNQPQHF.

The chain employs TRBV29-1 and TRBJ1-2; unclear D gene. The CDR3 extends over 13 amino acids. Germline CDR1 SQVTM, CDR2 ANQGSEA. V was cut by 4 bases and J by 8 bases, with 17 bases left in between. CDR3 amino acids: CSVGVRANSGYTF. In nucleotides, the CDR3 is TGCAGCGTTGGCGTCCGTGCAAACAGCGGCTACACCTTC.

The gene calls are TRBV13 and TRBJ2-3; unclear D gene. Germline V gene sequence: CDR1 PRHDT, CDR2 FYEKMQ (reference sequence). With 3 bases removed from V and 6 bases from J, the gap between germline ends came to 10 bases. This CDR3 has 13 residues. The CDR3 nucleotides are TGTGCCAGCAGCTTCGGGCCCCGCGATACGCAGTATTTT. Amino acids: CASSFGPRDTQYF.

The genes are TRBV29-1 and TRBJ1-2, with 8 bases matching TRBD1. The germline V gene encodes CDR1 SQVTM and CDR2 ANQGSEA. J was trimmed by 8 bases and V by 1 base; bases with no gene match: 6. This CDR3 spans 13 amino acids. Here the CDR3 DNA reads TGCAGCGTTGAAGGACAGGGGTCAGAAGGCTACACCTTC. Translation: CSVEGQGSEGYTF. Combining the CDR3 with reference TRBV29-1 and TRBJ1-2 gives the whole variable domain SAVISQKPSRDICQRGTSLTIQCQVDSQVTMMFWYRQQPGQSLTLIATANQGSEATYESGFVIDKFPISRPNLTFSTLTVSNMSPEDSSIYLCSVEGQGSEGYTFGSGTRLTVV.

This CDR3 reads CASSQGPTSGETQYF. CDR3 DNA: TGTGCCAGCAGCCAAGGTCCGACTAGCGGGGAGACCCAGTACTTC. The chain uses TRBV3-1 (or the pseudogene TRBV3-2) and TRBJ2-5, with 10 bases that match TRBD2. The CDR3 covers 15 residues. From germline, CDR1 is LGHDT and CDR2 YNNKEL (reference sequence). V lost 1 base to trimming and J lost 5 bases; unmatched junction nucleotides: 4.

The chain joins TRBV3-1 (or the pseudogene TRBV3-2) to TRBJ2-1; the D is unclear. Trimming shortened V by 2 bases and J by 8 bases, and 13 bases separated the two germline ends. Germline V gives CDR1 LGHDT, CDR2 YNNKEL (reference sequence). The CDR3 consists of 14 residues. Here the CDR3 DNA reads TGTGCCAGCAGCCAAAAGGCGGTACGCGATGAGCAGTTCTTC. This codes for CASSQKAVRDEQFF.

V gene TRBV7-6 combines with J gene TRBJ2-1; D possibly uses TRBD1 or TRBD2 (5 bases each). The germline V gene encodes CDR1 SGHVS and CDR2 FNYEAQ. The V and J ends lost 2 bases and 8 bases respectively, with 31 bases between them. The CDR3 has 20 residues. The chain's CDR3 is CASSLPRQGVWRAQEHEQFF. The CDR3 nucleotides are TGTGCCAGCAGCTTACCCCGACAAGGGGTCTGGCGGGCTCAGGAGCATGAGCAGTTCTTC.

The chain recombines TRBV21-1 with TRBJ2-7; the table's D gene call, TRBD2, was not cross checked with the DNA. TRBV21-1 constitutes a pseudogene. The CDR3 extends over 12 amino acids. The DNA of the CDR3 is TGTGCCAGCAGCAACGGCTCCTACGAGCAGTACTTC. Its protein is CASSNGSYEQYF.

This clone showed up just a few times. This chain's CDR3 is CASSPLPGNQGGYTF. The CDR3 DNA sequence: TGTGCCAGCTCACCACTGCCCGGGAACCAGGGAGGCTACACCTTC. The chain carries TRBV18 and TRBJ1-2; D is possibly TRBD1 (5 bases). The CDR3 contains 15 residues. The germline V and J ends were trimmed by 1 base and 8 bases, with 17 bases remaining between them. The germline CDR1 and CDR2 sequences are KGHSH and LQKENI.